This TCR beta chain was identified in a study of blood T cell repertoires in COVID-19. Study at large: Donors in the United States, Italy and Spain gave samples during acute or convalescent COVID-19. Nucleic acid was either cDNA or gDNA, and it came from T cells, B-cell-depleted T cells, or PBMCs.

Per the authors' pipeline: Using reference gene primer amplification, nucleated cell counts were estimated. The data were produced by immunoSEQ multiplex PCR, yet TCRdb's version contains in-frame clones alone and is incomplete. V, J and clone size derive from that table, while D and trimming were established from the DNA sequence. The table lists about 200,000 clones, about 88% of them singletons. Germline-derived CDR1 and CDR2 are SGHRS and YFSETQ. Trimming cost V 4 bases and J 10 bases, with 20 bases left between them. This CDR3 is 14 amino acids long. The receptor comes from a woman over 75 with acute or convalescent COVID-19. What was sequenced was peripheral blood. This chain links TRBV5-1 with TRBJ1-1; D is perhaps TRBD1 (6 bases). The CDR3 region is CASSITGSLEVAFF. DNA of the CDR3: TGCGCCAGCAGCATAACAGGGAGCCTCGAAGTAGCTTTCTTT.